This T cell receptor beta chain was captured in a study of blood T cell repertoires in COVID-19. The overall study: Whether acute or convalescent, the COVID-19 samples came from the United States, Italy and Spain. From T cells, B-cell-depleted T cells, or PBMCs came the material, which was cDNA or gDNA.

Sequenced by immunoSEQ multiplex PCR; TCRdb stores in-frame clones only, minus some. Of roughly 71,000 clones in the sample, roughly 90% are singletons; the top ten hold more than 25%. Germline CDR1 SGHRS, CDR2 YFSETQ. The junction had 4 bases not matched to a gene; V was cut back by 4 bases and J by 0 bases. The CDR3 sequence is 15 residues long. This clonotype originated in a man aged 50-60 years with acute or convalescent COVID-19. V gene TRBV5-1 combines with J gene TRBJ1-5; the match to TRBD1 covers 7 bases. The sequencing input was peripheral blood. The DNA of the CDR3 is TGCGCCAGCAGCCCGAGGGGGCTTAGCAATCAGCCCCAGCATTTT. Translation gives CASSPRGLSNQPQHF.